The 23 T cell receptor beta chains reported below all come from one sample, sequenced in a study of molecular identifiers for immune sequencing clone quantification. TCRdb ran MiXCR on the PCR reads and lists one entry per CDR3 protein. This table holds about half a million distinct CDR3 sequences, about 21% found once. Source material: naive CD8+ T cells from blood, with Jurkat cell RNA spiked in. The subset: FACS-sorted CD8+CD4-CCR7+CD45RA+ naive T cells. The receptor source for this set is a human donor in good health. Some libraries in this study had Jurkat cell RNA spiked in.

CDR3 DNA: TGTGCCAGCAGCCCCGAAGTGTTCTCTGGGGCCAACGTCCTGACTTTC. As protein: CASSPEVFSGANVLTF. This rearrangement joins TRBV14 to TRBJ2-6; no reliable D call. The ends were cut back, 4 bases at V and 0 bases at J, with 10 bases in the middle. The CDR3 is 16 amino acids. The V gene's germline CDR1 is SGHDN and CDR2 FVKESK.

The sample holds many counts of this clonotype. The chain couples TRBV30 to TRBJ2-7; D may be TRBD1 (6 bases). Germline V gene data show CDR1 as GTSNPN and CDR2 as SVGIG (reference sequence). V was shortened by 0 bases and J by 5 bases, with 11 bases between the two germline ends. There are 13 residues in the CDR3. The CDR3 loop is CAWSVTGIDEQYF. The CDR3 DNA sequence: TGTGCCTGGAGTGTAACAGGGATCGACGAGCAGTACTTC. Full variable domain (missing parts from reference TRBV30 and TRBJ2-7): SQTIHQWPATLVQPVGSPLSLECTVEGTSNPNLYWYRQAAGRGLQLLFYSVGIGQISSEVPQNLSASRPQDRQFILSSKKLLLSDSGFYLCAWSVTGIDEQYFGPGTRLTVT.

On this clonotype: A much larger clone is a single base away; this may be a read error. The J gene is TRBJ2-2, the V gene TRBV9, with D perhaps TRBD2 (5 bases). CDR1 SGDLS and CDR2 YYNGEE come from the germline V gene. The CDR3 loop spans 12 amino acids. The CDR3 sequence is CASSVRAGELSF. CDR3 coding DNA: TGTGCCAGCAGCGTAAGGGCCGGGGAGCTGTCTTTT.

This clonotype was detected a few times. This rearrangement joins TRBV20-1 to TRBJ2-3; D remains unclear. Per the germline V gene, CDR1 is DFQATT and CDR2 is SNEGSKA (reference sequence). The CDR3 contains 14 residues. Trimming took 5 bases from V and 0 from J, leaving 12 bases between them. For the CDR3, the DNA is TGCAGTGCTCATAGGAAGTCTAGCACAGATACGCAGTATTTT. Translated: CSAHRKSSTDTQYF.

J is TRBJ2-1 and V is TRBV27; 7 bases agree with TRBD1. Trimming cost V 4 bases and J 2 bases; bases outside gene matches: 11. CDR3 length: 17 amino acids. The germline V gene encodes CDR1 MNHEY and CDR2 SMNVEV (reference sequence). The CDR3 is CASSSYDRVKTYNEQFF. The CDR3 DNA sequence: TGTGCCAGCAGTTCTTACGACAGGGTAAAGACCTACAATGAGCAGTTCTTC.

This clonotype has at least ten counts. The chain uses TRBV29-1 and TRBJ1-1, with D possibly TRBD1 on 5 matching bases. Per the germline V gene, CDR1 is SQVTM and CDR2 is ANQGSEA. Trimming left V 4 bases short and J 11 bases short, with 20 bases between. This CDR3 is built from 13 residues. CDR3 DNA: TGCAGCGTTGTAACCGGGACGAATCAACGGGCTTTCTTT. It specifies CSVVTGTNQRAFF.

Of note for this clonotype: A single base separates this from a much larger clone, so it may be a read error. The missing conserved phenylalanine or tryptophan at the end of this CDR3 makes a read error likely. In DNA form, the CDR3 reads TGTGCCAGCAGCCCCCCGGACACTGAAGCTTTCTCT. Translated, it gives CASSPPDTEAFS. The chain uses TRBV2 and TRBJ1-1; D call uncertain. The CDR3 totals 12 residues. V was pared by 6 bases and J by 3 bases, with 8 bases between. Germline V gives CDR1 SNHLY, CDR2 FYNNEI.

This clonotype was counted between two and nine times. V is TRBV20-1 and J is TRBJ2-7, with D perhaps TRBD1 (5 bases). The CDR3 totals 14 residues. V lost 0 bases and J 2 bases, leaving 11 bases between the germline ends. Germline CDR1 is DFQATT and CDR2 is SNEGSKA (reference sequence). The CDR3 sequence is CSARDPAGTYEQYF. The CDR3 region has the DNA TGCAGTGCTAGAGATCCGGCAGGGACCTACGAGCAGTACTTC.

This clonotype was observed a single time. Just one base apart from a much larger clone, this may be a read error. CDR3 loop: CASSLEVAIPYEQYF. The CDR3, as DNA: TGTGCCAGCAGCTTGGAGGTCGCCATTCCCTACGAGCAGTACTTC. This rearrangement joins TRBV5-5 to TRBJ2-7; D call uncertain. CDR1 is SGHKS and CDR2 is YYEKEE in the germline V gene (reference sequence). The CDR3 length is 15 residues. Trimming pared 0 bases from V and 2 bases from J, leaving 12 bases between.

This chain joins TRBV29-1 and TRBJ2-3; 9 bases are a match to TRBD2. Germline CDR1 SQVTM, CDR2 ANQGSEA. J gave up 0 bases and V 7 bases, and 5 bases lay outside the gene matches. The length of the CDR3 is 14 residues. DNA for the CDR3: TGCAGCGCGTATAGCGGGGGCAGCACAGATACGCAGTATTTT. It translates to CSAYSGGSTDTQYF.

The CDR3 loop reads CASSSLHSGNTIYF. In DNA form, the CDR3 reads TGTGCCAGCAGCTCCCTACACTCTGGAAACACCATATATTTT. V and J are TRBV13 and TRBJ1-3; D is unclear. The CDR3 extends over 14 amino acids. V was shortened by 4 bases and J by 0 bases, with 7 bases between the two germline ends. From germline, CDR1 is PRHDT and CDR2 FYEKMQ (reference sequence).

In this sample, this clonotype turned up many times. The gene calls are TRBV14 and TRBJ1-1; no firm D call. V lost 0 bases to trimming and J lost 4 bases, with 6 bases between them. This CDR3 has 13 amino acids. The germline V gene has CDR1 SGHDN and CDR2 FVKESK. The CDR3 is CASSQDWLTEAFF. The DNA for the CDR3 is TGTGCCAGCAGCCAAGATTGGCTCACTGAAGCTTTCTTT.

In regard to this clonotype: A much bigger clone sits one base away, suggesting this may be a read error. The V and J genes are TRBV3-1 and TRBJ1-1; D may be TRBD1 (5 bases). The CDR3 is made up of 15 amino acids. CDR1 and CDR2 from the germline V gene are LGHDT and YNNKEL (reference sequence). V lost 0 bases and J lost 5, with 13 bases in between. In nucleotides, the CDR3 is TGTGCCAGCAGCCAAGACTGGTGGGGGTATACTGAAGCTTTCTTT. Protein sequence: CASSQDWWGYTEAFF.

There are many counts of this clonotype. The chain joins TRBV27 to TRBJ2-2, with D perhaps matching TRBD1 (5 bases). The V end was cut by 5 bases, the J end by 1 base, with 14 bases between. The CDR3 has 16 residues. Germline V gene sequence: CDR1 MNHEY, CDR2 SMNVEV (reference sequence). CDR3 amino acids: CASSLQEVRNTGELFF. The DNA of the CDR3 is TGTGCCAGCAGTCTACAGGAAGTACGGAACACCGGGGAGCTGTTTTTT.

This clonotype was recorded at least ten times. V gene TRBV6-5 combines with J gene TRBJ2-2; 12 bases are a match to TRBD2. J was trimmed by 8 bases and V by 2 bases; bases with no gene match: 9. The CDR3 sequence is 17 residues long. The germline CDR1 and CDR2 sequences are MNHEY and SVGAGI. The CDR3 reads CASSYALLAGGLGELFF. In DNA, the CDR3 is TGTGCCAGCAGTTACGCCCTACTAGCGGGAGGTCTAGGGGAGCTGTTTTTT.

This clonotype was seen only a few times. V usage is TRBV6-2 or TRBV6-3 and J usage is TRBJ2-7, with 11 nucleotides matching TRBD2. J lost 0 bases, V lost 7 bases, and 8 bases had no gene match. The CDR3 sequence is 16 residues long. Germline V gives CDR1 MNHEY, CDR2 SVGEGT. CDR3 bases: TGTGCCAGCAAACCTCCGACTAGCGGGGACTCCTACGAGCAGTACTTC. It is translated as CASKPPTSGDSYEQYF.

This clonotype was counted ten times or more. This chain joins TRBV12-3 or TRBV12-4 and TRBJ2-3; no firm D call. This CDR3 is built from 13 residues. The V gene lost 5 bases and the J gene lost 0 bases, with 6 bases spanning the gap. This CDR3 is CASSPESTDTQYF. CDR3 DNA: TGTGCCAGCAGTCCGGAGAGCACAGATACGCAGTATTTT.

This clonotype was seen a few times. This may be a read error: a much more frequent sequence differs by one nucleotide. Here the CDR3 reads CATSEFGGEQYF. CDR3 coding DNA: TGTGCCACCAGTGAGTTCGGGGGAGAGCAGTACTTC. The chain couples TRBV24-1 to TRBJ2-7; TRBD2 might be the D (6 bases). The length of the CDR3 is 12 residues. The germline V gene has CDR1 KGHDR and CDR2 SFDVKD. The V gene lost 4 bases and the J gene lost 7 bases, with 10 bases spanning the gap.

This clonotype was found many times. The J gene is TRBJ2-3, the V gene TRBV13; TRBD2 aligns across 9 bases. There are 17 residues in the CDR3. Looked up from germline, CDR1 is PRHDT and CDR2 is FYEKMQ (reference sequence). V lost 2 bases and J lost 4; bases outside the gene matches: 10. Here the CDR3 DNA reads TGTGCCAGCAGCTTATCGCCCAGCGGGAGGTTCCCAGATACGCAGTATTTT. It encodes CASSLSPSGRFPDTQYF.

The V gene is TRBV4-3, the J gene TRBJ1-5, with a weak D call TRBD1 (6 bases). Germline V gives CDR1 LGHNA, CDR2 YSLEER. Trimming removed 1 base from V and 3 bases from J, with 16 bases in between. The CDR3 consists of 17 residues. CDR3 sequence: CASSQGWGRGINQPQHF. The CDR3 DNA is TGCGCCAGCAGCCAAGGTTGGGGGAGGGGGATCAATCAGCCCCAGCATTTT.

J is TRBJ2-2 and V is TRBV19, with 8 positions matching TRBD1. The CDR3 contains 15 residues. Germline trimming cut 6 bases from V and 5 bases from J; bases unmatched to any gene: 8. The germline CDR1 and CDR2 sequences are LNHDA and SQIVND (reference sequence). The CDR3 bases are TGTGCCAGTAGGGCCGGCGACAGGGGTACCGGGGAGCTGTTTTTT. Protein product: CASRAGDRGTGELFF. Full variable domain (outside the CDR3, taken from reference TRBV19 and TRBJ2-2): DGGITQSPKYLFRKEGQNVTLSCEQNLNHDAMYWYRQDPGQGLRLIYYSQIVNDFQKGDIAEGYSVSREKKESFPLTVTSAQKNPTAFYLCASRAGDRGTGELFFGEGSRLTVL.

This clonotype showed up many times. The CDR3 DNA sequence: TGTGCCTGGAGTACAGAAGCGGGAATCCAAGAGACCCAGTACTTC. This translates into CAWSTEAGIQETQYF. The chain employs TRBV30 and TRBJ2-5, with 7 bases fitting TRBD2. Germline V gene sequence: CDR1 GTSNPN, CDR2 SVGIG (reference sequence). Trimming removed 2 bases from V and 1 base from J; junction bases left unmatched: 7. The CDR3 runs 15 residues.

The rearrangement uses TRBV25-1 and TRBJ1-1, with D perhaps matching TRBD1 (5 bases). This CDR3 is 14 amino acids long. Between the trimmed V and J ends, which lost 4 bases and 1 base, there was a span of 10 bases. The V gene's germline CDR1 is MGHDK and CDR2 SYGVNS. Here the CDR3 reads CASSGGRENTEAFF. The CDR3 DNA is TGTGCCAGCAGTGGGGGACGGGAGAACACTGAAGCTTTCTTT.